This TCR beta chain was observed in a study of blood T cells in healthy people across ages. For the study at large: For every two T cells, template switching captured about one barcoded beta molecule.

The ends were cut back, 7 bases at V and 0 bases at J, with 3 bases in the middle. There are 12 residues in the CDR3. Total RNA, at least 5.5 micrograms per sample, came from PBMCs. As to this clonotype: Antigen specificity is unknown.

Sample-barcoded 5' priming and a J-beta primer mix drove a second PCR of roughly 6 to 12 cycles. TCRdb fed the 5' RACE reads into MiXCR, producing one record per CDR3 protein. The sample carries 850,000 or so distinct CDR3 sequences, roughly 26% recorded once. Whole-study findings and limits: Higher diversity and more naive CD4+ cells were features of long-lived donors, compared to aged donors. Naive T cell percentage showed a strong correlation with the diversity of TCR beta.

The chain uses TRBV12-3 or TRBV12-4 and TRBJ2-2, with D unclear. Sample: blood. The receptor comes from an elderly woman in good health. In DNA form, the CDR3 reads TGTGCCAGCACCGCGAACACCGGGGAGCTGTTTTTT. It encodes CASTANTGELFF.